This T cell receptor beta chain was recovered during a study of regulatory T cells in long-lasting Graves disease. The authors built TCR beta libraries using iRepertoire HTBI primers and Arm-PCR of CDR3 regions. TCRdb re-analysed the multiplex PCR reads in MiXCR, keeping a single row per CDR3 protein. The sample yields roughly 450,000 distinct CDR3 sequences, around 22% seen once. V shed 5 bases and J shed 8 bases, with 15 bases lying between them. There are 12 residues in the CDR3. CDR1 SQVTM and CDR2 ANQGSEA come from the germline V gene. Sample time point: persistent/refractory GD, antithyroid drugs over 5 years with positive TRAb. From PBMCs, RNA was extracted and then used to make the TCR library. This clonotype was recorded at least ten times.

The TCR comes from a female donor with Graves disease. This sequence joins TRBV29-1 and TRBJ1-1; D is ambiguous. The input for sequencing was peripheral blood mononuclear cells (PBMCs), taken when the disease was refractory, from a patient treated with antithyroid drugs. CDR3 sequence reads: CSVPLSGREAFF. CDR3 in DNA: TGCAGCGTTCCGTTGTCCGGACGGGAAGCTTTCTTT. Filled out from reference TRBV29-1 and TRBJ1-1, the complete variable domain reads SAVISQKPSRDICQRGTSLTIQCQVDSQVTMMFWYRQQPGQSLTLIATANQGSEATYESGFVIDKFPISRPNLTFSTLTVSNMSPEDSSIYLCSVPLSGREAFFGQGTRLTVV.